This TCR beta chain was sequenced in a study of T cells after yellow fever vaccination. General study points: Weaker in magnitude, the secondary response showed a faster peak on day 5 versus 15.

Comments on this clonotype: Its antigen is currently unknown.

MiXCR, applied by TCRdb to the 5' RACE reads, yields one record per CDR3 protein. Here the sample spans 150,000 to 200,000 distinct CDR3 sequences, 9.5% to 12% being singletons. V gave up 7 bases and J gave up 4 bases, with 12 bases separating them. The CDR3 is 13 amino acids. Germline values: CDR1 LNHDA, CDR2 SQIVND (reference sequence). V is TRBV19 and J is TRBJ2-3, with D perhaps being TRBD1 or TRBD2 (5 bases each). The material sequenced was CD8+ T cells sorted from PBMCs, taken 15 days after the yellow fever booster vaccination. This TCR derives from a man aged 18 to 35 who received the YFV17D yellow fever vaccine. CDR3 bases: TGTGCCAGTACCTCCTGGGGGTCAGATACGCAGTATTTT. It codes for CASTSWGSDTQYF. Based on the CDR3 plus reference TRBV19 and TRBJ2-3, the full variable domain is DGGITQSPKYLFRKEGQNVTLSCEQNLNHDAMYWYRQDPGQGLRLIYYSQIVNDFQKGDIAEGYSVSREKKESFPLTVTSAQKNPTAFYLCASTSWGSDTQYFGPGTRLTVL.